The rows below give T cell receptor beta chains drawn from one sample of a study of blood T cells in healthy people across ages. TCRdb itself ran the 5' RACE reads through MiXCR, one entry per CDR3 protein. Of about 570,000 distinct CDR3 sequences listed, roughly 29% were seen once; the top ten hold about 18%. The sequenced sample was blood. The source of these receptors is a woman in her 70s in good health. Both conserved end residues are part of each CDR3. The order of the fields is V gene, J gene, D gene, clone size, CDR3 protein, CDR3 DNA. A D gene is named only where the DNA matches it firmly. For some rows the clone size is stated as once, few or many, or as a class when expanded; others skip it.

v_gene: TRBV6-2/TRBV6-3; j_gene: TRBJ2-2; d_gene: TRBD1; abundance: .; CDR3aa: CASSPYRGRDTGELFF; CDR3nt: TGTGCCAGCAGTCCGTACAGGGGTCGGGACACCGGGGAGCTGTTTTTT
v_gene: TRBV7-2; j_gene: TRBJ2-4; d_gene: TRBD1; abundance: few; CDR3aa: CASTGVDKNIQYF; CDR3nt: TGTGCGTCAACAGGGGTGGACAAAAACATTCAGTACTTC
v_gene: TRBV10-3; j_gene: TRBJ2-5; d_gene: TRBD2; abundance: .; CDR3aa: CAISASGGAAETQYF; CDR3nt: TGTGCCATCAGTGCCAGCGGGGGGGCTGCCGAGACCCAGTACTTC
v_gene: TRBV3-1; j_gene: TRBJ2-5; d_gene: .; abundance: few; CDR3aa: CASSQGAGQLRTQYF; CDR3nt: TGTGCCAGCAGTCAAGGTGCGGGACAGTTGAGGACCCAGTACTTC
v_gene: TRBV7-2; j_gene: TRBJ2-1; d_gene: TRBD2; abundance: few; CDR3aa: CASSRRGAGVVGNEQFF; CDR3nt: TGTGCCAGCAGCCGGAGGGGAGCGGGGGTGGTCGGCAATGAGCAGTTCTTC
v_gene: TRBV5-1; j_gene: TRBJ1-5; d_gene: TRBD1; abundance: .; CDR3aa: CASSLGQGEAQHF; CDR3nt: TGCGCCAGCAGCTTGGGACAGGGGGAGGCCCAGCATTTT
v_gene: TRBV5-1; j_gene: TRBJ2-5; d_gene: TRBD2; abundance: few; CDR3aa: CASSSSSGGNQETQYF; CDR3nt: TGCGCCAGCAGCTCGTCTAGCGGGGGGAACCAAGAGACCCAGTACTTC
v_gene: TRBV3-1; j_gene: TRBJ1-2; d_gene: .; abundance: once; CDR3aa: CASSQEVAGSYGYTF; CDR3nt: TGTGCCAGCAGCCAAGAGGTCGCGGGGTCCTATGGCTACACCTTC
v_gene: TRBV21-1; j_gene: TRBJ1-3; d_gene: .; abundance: .; CDR3aa: CASSGRDRFDGNTIYF; CDR3nt: TGTGCCAGCAGCGGCCGGGACAGGTTTGATGGAAACACCATATATTTT
v_gene: TRBV12-3/TRBV12-4; j_gene: TRBJ2-3; d_gene: TRBD1; abundance: .; CDR3aa: CASTLGQSADTQYF; CDR3nt: TGTGCCAGCACATTGGGACAGAGCGCAGATACGCAGTATTTT
v_gene: TRBV7-2; j_gene: TRBJ2-1; d_gene: .; abundance: .; CDR3aa: CASRLEGRGSYNEQFF; CDR3nt: TGTGCCAGCAGGTTAGAGGGACGGGGGTCTTACAATGAGCAGTTCTTC
v_gene: TRBV3-1; j_gene: TRBJ2-3; d_gene: TRBD2; abundance: few; CDR3aa: CASSRRLAGATDTQYF; CDR3nt: TGTGCCAGCAGCCGGAGACTAGCGGGGGCCACAGATACGCAGTATTTT
v_gene: TRBV5-5; j_gene: TRBJ1-1; d_gene: .; abundance: .; CDR3aa: CASSLGGLYSEAFF; CDR3nt: TGTGCCAGCAGCTTAGGGGGGCTATACTCTGAAGCTTTCTTT
v_gene: TRBV7-9; j_gene: TRBJ2-5; d_gene: TRBD1; abundance: many; CDR3aa: CASSLRQGETQYF; CDR3nt: TGTGCCAGCAGCTTAAGACAGGGGGAGACCCAGTACTTC
v_gene: TRBV6-5; j_gene: TRBJ2-2; d_gene: TRBD2; abundance: few; CDR3aa: CASSYTGLAGVLGELFF; CDR3nt: TGTGCCAGCAGTTACACGGGACTAGCGGGGGTACTCGGGGAGCTGTTTTTT
v_gene: TRBV4-2; j_gene: TRBJ1-4; d_gene: .; abundance: .; CDR3aa: CASSQENVGLFF; CDR3nt: TGTGCCAGCAGCCAAGAGAACGTGGGACTGTTTTTT
v_gene: TRBV3-1; j_gene: TRBJ1-2; d_gene: TRBD1; abundance: few; CDR3aa: CASSQGQGTGYTF; CDR3nt: TGTGCCAGCAGCCAAGGACAGGGAACTGGCTACACCTTC
v_gene: TRBV3-1; j_gene: TRBJ2-5; d_gene: .; abundance: many; CDR3aa: CASSLRTAEETQYF; CDR3nt: TGTGCCAGCAGCCTAAGGACAGCGGAGGAGACCCAGTACTTC
v_gene: TRBV25-1; j_gene: TRBJ2-7; d_gene: .; abundance: .; CDR3aa: CASSDGRRPYEQYF; CDR3nt: TGTGCCAGCAGTGACGGACGGAGACCCTACGAGCAGTACTTC
v_gene: TRBV5-1; j_gene: TRBJ2-1; d_gene: TRBD1; abundance: few; CDR3aa: CASSPGSGQVINEQFF; CDR3nt: TGCGCCAGCAGCCCGGGTTCGGGACAGGTGATCAATGAGCAGTTCTTC
v_gene: TRBV6-1; j_gene: TRBJ2-7; d_gene: TRBD2; abundance: .; CDR3aa: CASSEVRGTSGSLKVQYF; CDR3nt: TGTGCCAGCAGTGAAGTAAGGGGGACTAGCGGGTCCCTTAAGGTGCAGTACTTC
v_gene: TRBV11-2; j_gene: TRBJ2-7; d_gene: .; abundance: .; CDR3aa: CASSSSWIYEQYF; CDR3nt: TGTGCCAGCAGCTCCAGCTGGATCTACGAGCAGTACTTC
v_gene: TRBV20-1; j_gene: TRBJ1-1; d_gene: .; abundance: few; CDR3aa: CSFVGRGRTEAFF; CDR3nt: TGCAGCTTCGTAGGGAGGGGGAGGACTGAAGCTTTCTTT
v_gene: TRBV5-6; j_gene: TRBJ2-4; d_gene: .; abundance: .; CDR3aa: CASSLGETSKNIQYF; CDR3nt: TGTGCCAGCAGCTTGGGGGAGACATCTAAAAACATTCAGTACTTC
v_gene: TRBV11-2; j_gene: TRBJ2-7; d_gene: TRBD1; abundance: once; CDR3aa: CASSLVAGDSYEQYF; CDR3nt: TGTGCCAGCAGCTTAGTTGCTGGGGACAGTTACGAGCAGTACTTC
v_gene: TRBV7-2; j_gene: TRBJ1-2; d_gene: .; abundance: many; CDR3aa: CASSLTGIGYTF; CDR3nt: TGTGCCAGCAGCCTAACAGGGATCGGCTACACCTTC
v_gene: TRBV5-1; j_gene: TRBJ1-2; d_gene: TRBD1; abundance: .; CDR3aa: CASSPGQAHDGYTF; CDR3nt: TGCGCCAGCAGTCCCGGACAGGCCCACGATGGCTACACCTTC
v_gene: TRBV7-2; j_gene: TRBJ1-1; d_gene: .; abundance: .; CDR3aa: CATARVMNTEAFF; CDR3nt: TGTGCCACTGCAAGGGTCATGAACACTGAAGCTTTCTTT
v_gene: TRBV12-3/TRBV12-4; j_gene: TRBJ1-1; d_gene: .; abundance: .; CDR3aa: CASSPQGVGEAFF; CDR3nt: TGTGCCAGCAGTCCACAGGGTGTTGGTGAAGCTTTCTTT
v_gene: TRBV5-1; j_gene: TRBJ2-5; d_gene: .; abundance: .; CDR3aa: CASSAFGGRSQETQYF; CDR3nt: TGCGCCAGCAGCGCCTTCGGGGGGCGTTCCCAAGAGACCCAGTACTTC
v_gene: TRBV6-2/TRBV6-3; j_gene: TRBJ2-1; d_gene: .; abundance: .; CDR3aa: CASRPARGLKGGEQFF; CDR3nt: TGTGCCAGCAGACCCGCTCGGGGTCTCAAGGGGGGTGAGCAGTTCTTC
v_gene: TRBV11-1; j_gene: TRBJ1-1; d_gene: .; abundance: few; CDR3aa: CASSFNQGWTEAFF; CDR3nt: TGTGCCAGCAGCTTTAATCAGGGGTGGACTGAAGCTTTCTTT
v_gene: TRBV6-2/TRBV6-3; j_gene: TRBJ2-5; d_gene: .; abundance: .; CDR3aa: CASAQPGPSVVTAQYF; CDR3nt: TGTGCCAGCGCGCAACCGGGACCCTCCGTGGTGACGGCCCAGTACTTC
v_gene: TRBV6-5; j_gene: TRBJ2-1; d_gene: .; abundance: .; CDR3aa: CASSYSSGSSYNEQFF; CDR3nt: TGTGCCAGCAGTTACTCCTCGGGGAGCTCCTACAATGAGCAGTTCTTC
v_gene: TRBV7-9; j_gene: TRBJ2-3; d_gene: .; abundance: .; CDR3aa: CASSRGLSDTQYF; CDR3nt: TGTGCCAGCAGCCGGGGCCTCAGCGATACGCAGTATTTT
v_gene: TRBV20-1; j_gene: TRBJ1-4; d_gene: .; abundance: .; CDR3aa: CSARDLEAPNEKLFF; CDR3nt: TGCAGTGCTAGAGATCTTGAGGCCCCCAATGAAAAACTGTTTTTT
v_gene: TRBV7-8; j_gene: TRBJ2-5; d_gene: TRBD2; abundance: .; CDR3aa: CASSARLAGAETQYF; CDR3nt: TGTGCCAGCAGCGCGCGACTAGCGGGGGCAGAGACCCAGTACTTC
v_gene: TRBV6-5; j_gene: TRBJ2-1; d_gene: TRBD1; abundance: .; CDR3aa: CASSWTGGTDNEQFF; CDR3nt: TGTGCCAGCAGTTGGACAGGGGGCACCGACAATGAGCAGTTCTTC
v_gene: TRBV5-4; j_gene: TRBJ1-4; d_gene: TRBD1; abundance: .; CDR3aa: CASSPYRDRDKLFF; CDR3nt: TGTGCCAGCAGCCCCTACCGGGACAGGGACAAACTGTTTTTT
v_gene: TRBV5-1; j_gene: TRBJ1-2; d_gene: .; abundance: few; CDR3aa: CASSLETGIPYGYTF; CDR3nt: TGCGCCAGCAGCTTGGAAACAGGGATCCCCTATGGCTACACCTTC
v_gene: TRBV20-1; j_gene: TRBJ1-4; d_gene: .; abundance: .; CDR3aa: CSASQPTNEKLFF; CDR3nt: TGCAGTGCTTCCCAACCAACTAATGAAAAACTGTTTTTT